A selection of T cell receptor beta chains follows, all from one sample in a study of T-cell reconstitution after alpha-beta-depleted transplantation in children. TCRdb called the PCR reads again in MiXCR, with one record for every CDR3 protein. Of under 50,000 distinct CDR3 sequences in the sample, under 60% were seen once. The sequences come from peripheral blood, collected before TCRalphabeta/CD19-depleted stem cell transplant. The receptor set was obtained from a boy in the first two years of life with SCID, due to receive a stem cell transplant. The CDR3 runs from the conserved cysteine through the conserved F or W. Fields, in order: CDR3 protein, CDR3 DNA, D gene, clone size, J gene, V gene. D genes are given only for firm matches. The size entry is marked missing in some rows and otherwise reads once, few, many or a size class.

CDR3 protein: CASSQVSGLSVYEQFF
CDR3 DNA: TGTGCCAGCAGCCAAGTCAGTGGCCTTAGCGTCTATGAGCAGTTCTTC
D gene: NA
clone size: NA
J gene: TRBJ2-1
V gene: TRBV14

CDR3 protein: CASAPRGTEAFF
CDR3 DNA: TGTGCCAGCGCGCCAAGGGGCACTGAAGCTTTCTTT
D gene: NA
clone size: NA
J gene: TRBJ1-1
V gene: TRBV10-3

CDR3 protein: CASSNRLQEKLFF
CDR3 DNA: TGTGCCAGCAGTAATAGACTACAGGAAAAACTGTTTTTT
D gene: NA
clone size: few
J gene: TRBJ1-4
V gene: TRBV27

CDR3 protein: CASSSGWTNEKLFF
CDR3 DNA: TGTGCCAGCAGCTCCGGGTGGACTAATGAAAAACTGTTTTTT
D gene: NA
clone size: NA
J gene: TRBJ1-4
V gene: TRBV5-5

CDR3 protein: CASSFRGSYEQYF
CDR3 DNA: TGTGCCAGCAGTTTTCGGGGCTCCTACGAGCAGTACTTC
D gene: NA
clone size: NA
J gene: TRBJ2-7
V gene: TRBV27

CDR3 protein: CAASRDVQGGYEQYF
CDR3 DNA: TGTGCTGCCAGCAGAGATGTACAGGGGGGTTACGAGCAGTACTTC
D gene: TRBD1
clone size: NA
J gene: TRBJ2-7
V gene: TRBV15

CDR3 protein: CASSPSQETQYF
CDR3 DNA: TGTGCCAGCAGCCCCAGCCAAGAGACCCAGTACTTC
D gene: NA
clone size: many
J gene: TRBJ2-5
V gene: TRBV5-5

CDR3 protein: CASSQDEMTYNEQFF
CDR3 DNA: TGTGCCAGCAGCCAAGATGAAATGACCTACAATGAGCAGTTCTTC
D gene: NA
clone size: NA
J gene: TRBJ2-1
V gene: TRBV4-2

CDR3 protein: CAIHRGGYNEQFF
CDR3 DNA: TGTGCCATTCACAGGGGGGGCTACAATGAGCAGTTCTTC
D gene: NA
clone size: once
J gene: TRBJ2-1
V gene: TRBV10-3

CDR3 protein: CASSLAASGGQETQYF
CDR3 DNA: TGTGCCAGCAGCTTAGCTGCTAGCGGGGGGCAAGAGACCCAGTACTTC
D gene: TRBD2
clone size: many
J gene: TRBJ2-5
V gene: TRBV7-2

CDR3 protein: CASSLYLTGGRADTQYF
CDR3 DNA: TGTGCCAGCAGCTTATATCTGACAGGGGGCAGGGCAGATACGCAGTATTTT
D gene: TRBD1
clone size: NA
J gene: TRBJ2-3
V gene: TRBV7-6

CDR3 protein: CASSLLGREHQPQHF
CDR3 DNA: TGTGCCAGCAGTTTACTTGGCCGAGAACATCAGCCCCAGCATTTT
D gene: NA
clone size: NA
J gene: TRBJ1-5
V gene: TRBV28

CDR3 protein: CSARDKSEYEQYF
CDR3 DNA: TGCAGTGCTAGAGATAAAAGCGAGTACGAGCAGTACTTC
D gene: NA
clone size: NA
J gene: TRBJ2-7
V gene: TRBV20-1

CDR3 protein: CASSASELQETQYF
CDR3 DNA: TGTGCCAGCAGCGCCTCGGAACTACAAGAGACCCAGTACTTC
D gene: NA
clone size: few
J gene: TRBJ2-5
V gene: TRBV7-6

CDR3 protein: CSVGDQGFTEAFF
CDR3 DNA: TGCAGCGTTGGTGACCAGGGTTTCACTGAAGCTTTCTTT
D gene: NA
clone size: NA
J gene: TRBJ1-1
V gene: TRBV29-1

CDR3 protein: CASSRLSSYNEQFF
CDR3 DNA: TGTGCCAGCAGCAGACTAAGCTCCTACAATGAGCAGTTCTTC
D gene: NA
clone size: NA
J gene: TRBJ2-1
V gene: TRBV7-2

CDR3 protein: CSVAQHEQYF
CDR3 DNA: TGCAGCGTGGCCCAGCACGAGCAGTATTTT
D gene: NA
clone size: few
J gene: TRBJ2-3
V gene: TRBV29-1

CDR3 protein: CASSLVGRQETQYF
CDR3 DNA: TGTGCCAGCAGCTTAGTCGGGCGACAAGAGACCCAGTACTTC
D gene: NA
clone size: few
J gene: TRBJ2-5
V gene: TRBV7-9

CDR3 protein: CASSLETKNSPLHF
CDR3 DNA: TGTGCCAGCAGTTTGGAGACGAAGAATTCACCCCTCCACTTT
D gene: NA
clone size: NA
J gene: TRBJ1-6
V gene: TRBV12-3/TRBV12-4

CDR3 protein: CATSRGPQNIQYF
CDR3 DNA: TGTGCCACCAGCAGGGGACCCCAAAACATTCAGTACTTC
D gene: NA
clone size: few
J gene: TRBJ2-4
V gene: TRBV15

CDR3 protein: CASSFLAGGPTDTQYF
CDR3 DNA: TGTGCCAGCAGTTTCTTAGCGGGGGGACCTACAGATACGCAGTATTTT
D gene: TRBD2
clone size: many
J gene: TRBJ2-3
V gene: TRBV27

CDR3 protein: CASTQGVARSDTQYF
CDR3 DNA: TGCGCCAGCACCCAGGGGGTGGCAAGGTCCGATACGCAGTATTTT
D gene: TRBD1
clone size: NA
J gene: TRBJ2-3
V gene: TRBV5-1

CDR3 protein: CATSRAIGELFF
CDR3 DNA: TGTGCCACCAGCAGAGCAATCGGGGAGCTGTTTTTT
D gene: NA
clone size: few
J gene: TRBJ2-2
V gene: TRBV15

CDR3 protein: CASSSRGGQETQYF
CDR3 DNA: TGTGCCAGCAGCTCACGGGGGGGGCAAGAGACCCAGTACTTC
D gene: TRBD2
clone size: NA
J gene: TRBJ2-5
V gene: TRBV11-2

CDR3 protein: CASSGPGVSYEQYF
CDR3 DNA: TGTGCCAGCAGCGGACCAGGGGTCTCCTACGAGCAGTACTTC
D gene: NA
clone size: many
J gene: TRBJ2-7
V gene: TRBV2

CDR3 protein: CASSQELLRIDQPQHF
CDR3 DNA: TGTGCCAGCAGCCAAGAGTTGCTAAGGATTGATCAGCCCCAGCATTTT
D gene: NA
clone size: NA
J gene: TRBJ1-5
V gene: TRBV4-2

CDR3 protein: CASSLPDREYRNEQFF
CDR3 DNA: TGTGCCAGCAGCCTCCCGGACAGGGAGTACAGAAATGAGCAGTTCTTC
D gene: TRBD1
clone size: few
J gene: TRBJ2-1
V gene: TRBV6-2/TRBV6-3

CDR3 protein: CASRRGTSGAETQYF
CDR3 DNA: TGTGCCAGCAGACGAGGGACTAGCGGGGCAGAGACCCAGTACTTC
D gene: TRBD2
clone size: NA
J gene: TRBJ2-5
V gene: TRBV12-3/TRBV12-4

CDR3 protein: CSAPGTGLSEQYF
CDR3 DNA: TGCAGTGCTCCCGGGACGGGGCTAAGCGAGCAGTACTTC
D gene: NA
clone size: NA
J gene: TRBJ2-7
V gene: TRBV20-1

CDR3 protein: CASSLLVSTAGESSLHF
CDR3 DNA: TGCGCCAGCAGCTTGTTAGTCTCGACAGCCGGGGAGAGTTCCCTCCACTTT
D gene: NA
clone size: NA
J gene: TRBJ1-6
V gene: TRBV5-1

CDR3 protein: CASSHGDNGYTF
CDR3 DNA: TGCGCCAGCAGCCATGGGGATAATGGCTACACCTTC
D gene: NA
clone size: few
J gene: TRBJ1-2
V gene: TRBV4-3

CDR3 protein: CSVRPGGNEQFF
CDR3 DNA: TGCAGCGTTAGACCCGGGGGGAATGAGCAGTTCTTC
D gene: TRBD2
clone size: many
J gene: TRBJ2-1
V gene: TRBV29-1

CDR3 protein: CASSESAREGYTF
CDR3 DNA: TGCGCCAGCAGTGAGTCCGCCAGGGAGGGCTACACCTTC
D gene: NA
clone size: few
J gene: TRBJ1-2
V gene: TRBV10-2

CDR3 protein: CASSPIWGADYEQYF
CDR3 DNA: TGTGCCAGCAGTCCCATATGGGGGGCGGACTACGAGCAGTACTTC
D gene: NA
clone size: NA
J gene: TRBJ2-7
V gene: TRBV6-1

CDR3 protein: CASSYVPDGHSGNTIYF
CDR3 DNA: TGCGCCAGCAGCTACGTACCAGACGGGCACTCTGGAAACACCATATATTTT
D gene: NA
clone size: NA
J gene: TRBJ1-3
V gene: TRBV4-1

CDR3 protein: CASRDRGREQFF
CDR3 DNA: TGTGCCAGCAGGGACAGGGGGCGTGAGCAGTTCTTC
D gene: TRBD1
clone size: NA
J gene: TRBJ2-1
V gene: TRBV7-9

CDR3 protein: CASSSGTSGNTIYF
CDR3 DNA: TGTGCCAGCAGCTCCGGGACGTCTGGAAACACCATATATTTT
D gene: NA
clone size: NA
J gene: TRBJ1-3
V gene: TRBV9

CDR3 protein: CASSPSGGTYGYTF
CDR3 DNA: TGTGCCAGCAGCCCTAGCGGGGGTACCTATGGCTACACCTTC
D gene: NA
clone size: NA
J gene: TRBJ1-2
V gene: TRBV7-9

CDR3 protein: CASSLGGGTYEQYF
CDR3 DNA: TGTGCCAGCAGCTTAGGGGGGGGAACCTACGAGCAGTACTTC
D gene: TRBD2
clone size: few
J gene: TRBJ2-7
V gene: TRBV7-9

CDR3 protein: CASSQMKDRGFYGYTF
CDR3 DNA: TGCGCCAGCAGCCAGATGAAGGACAGGGGATTTTATGGCTACACCTTC
D gene: TRBD1
clone size: NA
J gene: TRBJ1-2
V gene: TRBV4-3

CDR3 protein: CASSPPTDELFF
CDR3 DNA: TGTGCCAGCAGCCCTCCGACAGATGAGCTGTTCTTC
D gene: NA
clone size: NA
J gene: TRBJ2-1
V gene: TRBV4-2

CDR3 protein: CASSLEVHEQYF
CDR3 DNA: TGTGCCAGCAGCTTGGAGGTCCACGAGCAGTACTTC
D gene: NA
clone size: NA
J gene: TRBJ2-7
V gene: TRBV11-2

CDR3 protein: CASPAGGTDTQYF
CDR3 DNA: TGTGCCAGCCCTGCGGGGGGCACAGATACGCAGTATTTT
D gene: TRBD2
clone size: few
J gene: TRBJ2-3
V gene: TRBV7-6

CDR3 protein: CASSFEGKSTEAFF
CDR3 DNA: TGTGCCAGCAGCTTTGAGGGAAAGTCCACTGAAGCTTTCTTT
D gene: NA
clone size: NA
J gene: TRBJ1-1
V gene: TRBV7-9

CDR3 protein: CASSTHQSLSGNTIYF
CDR3 DNA: TGTGCCAGCAGCACTCACCAAAGTCTCTCTGGAAACACCATATATTTT
D gene: NA
clone size: NA
J gene: TRBJ1-3
V gene: TRBV7-2

CDR3 protein: CASSLADQETQYF
CDR3 DNA: TGTGCGTCCTCTCTAGCGGATCAAGAGACCCAGTACTTC
D gene: TRBD2
clone size: NA
J gene: TRBJ2-5
V gene: TRBV4-2

CDR3 protein: CSARDLAGVQETQYF
CDR3 DNA: TGCAGTGCTAGAGATCTAGCGGGGGTCCAAGAGACCCAGTACTTC
D gene: TRBD2
clone size: few
J gene: TRBJ2-5
V gene: TRBV20-1

CDR3 protein: CASSVGGGPYNEQFF
CDR3 DNA: TGTGCCAGCAGCGTAGGGGGGGGGCCGTACAATGAGCAGTTCTTC
D gene: NA
clone size: NA
J gene: TRBJ2-1
V gene: TRBV9

CDR3 protein: CSAPREGVSYNEQFF
CDR3 DNA: TGCAGTGCTCCCCGGGAGGGGGTGTCCTACAATGAGCAGTTCTTC
D gene: TRBD2
clone size: few
J gene: TRBJ2-1
V gene: TRBV20-1

CDR3 protein: CASSPAGQGTGELFF
CDR3 DNA: TGTGCCAGCAGCCCGGCCGGACAGGGGACCGGGGAGCTGTTTTTT
D gene: TRBD1
clone size: NA
J gene: TRBJ2-2
V gene: TRBV12-3/TRBV12-4

CDR3 protein: CASSRLYNEQFF
CDR3 DNA: TGTGCCAGCAGTCGTCTTTACAATGAGCAGTTCTTC
D gene: NA
clone size: NA
J gene: TRBJ2-1
V gene: TRBV6-1

CDR3 protein: CASSPNLPADTQYF
CDR3 DNA: TGTGCCAGCAGTCCTAACCTTCCCGCAGATACGCAGTATTTT
D gene: NA
clone size: NA
J gene: TRBJ2-3
V gene: TRBV6-2/TRBV6-3

CDR3 protein: CASSNDRGRGTDTQYF
CDR3 DNA: TGTGCCAGCAGTAACGACAGGGGACGGGGCACAGATACGCAGTATTTT
D gene: TRBD1
clone size: NA
J gene: TRBJ2-3
V gene: TRBV6-5

CDR3 protein: CASSQDVSGITTNEQFF
CDR3 DNA: TGCGCCAGCAGCCAAGATGTCAGCGGGATTACGACCAATGAGCAGTTCTTC
D gene: TRBD2
clone size: many
J gene: TRBJ2-1
V gene: TRBV4-1